The rows below give T cell receptor beta chains drawn from one sample of a study of control samples from healthy donors and cancer patients. The assay was immunoSEQ multiplex PCR, and TCRdb's table has in-frame clones only and misses some. The table lists approximately 90,000 clones, 85% of them singletons. The sequencing input was blood. Receptors were obtained from a man aged 30 to 39 in good health. Both conserved end residues are part of each CDR3. D genes are given only for firm matches.

cdr3_aa: CASSPYRVGNQPQHF
d_call: .
v_call: TRBV7-3
j_call: TRBJ1-5
cdr3_length: 15

cdr3_aa: CASSVAFDSKNQPQHF
d_call: .
v_call: TRBV10-2
j_call: TRBJ1-5
cdr3_length: 16

cdr3_aa: CASSEALQGGSYEQYF
d_call: .
v_call: TRBV6-1
j_call: TRBJ2-7
cdr3_length: 16

cdr3_aa: CASLGRTASYEQYF
d_call: .
v_call: TRBV6-5
j_call: TRBJ2-7
cdr3_length: 14

cdr3_aa: CASSKGLAGPYTGELFF
d_call: TRBD2
v_call: TRBV7-2
j_call: TRBJ2-2
cdr3_length: 17

cdr3_aa: CAWSAGSNFSPLHF
d_call: .
v_call: TRBV30
j_call: TRBJ1-6
cdr3_length: 14

cdr3_aa: CASSLESRSYEQYF
d_call: .
v_call: TRBV11-2
j_call: TRBJ2-7
cdr3_length: 14

cdr3_aa: CASSHTETNQPQHF
d_call: .
v_call: TRBV3-1/TRBV3-2
j_call: TRBJ1-5
cdr3_length: 14

cdr3_aa: CASSEGQGEGGYTF
d_call: TRBD1
v_call: TRBV5-6
j_call: TRBJ1-2
cdr3_length: 14

cdr3_aa: CASSLVGVLGYGYTF
d_call: .
v_call: TRBV7-8
j_call: TRBJ1-2
cdr3_length: 15

cdr3_aa: CASSQDGGQNYGYTF
d_call: .
v_call: TRBV3-1/TRBV3-2
j_call: TRBJ1-2
cdr3_length: 15

cdr3_aa: CASSLESGAYEQYF
d_call: .
v_call: TRBV5-1
j_call: TRBJ2-7
cdr3_length: 14

cdr3_aa: CASSMRGTGELFF
d_call: TRBD2
v_call: TRBV19
j_call: TRBJ2-2
cdr3_length: 13

cdr3_aa: CASSPSLGTSSYNSPLHF
d_call: .
v_call: TRBV7-8
j_call: TRBJ1-6
cdr3_length: 18

cdr3_aa: CASSYFRGADNSPLHF
d_call: .
v_call: TRBV6-6
j_call: TRBJ1-6
cdr3_length: 16

cdr3_aa: CASSRSGENIQYF
d_call: .
v_call: TRBV11-2
j_call: TRBJ2-4
cdr3_length: 13

cdr3_aa: CASSQVEGRSPLHF
d_call: .
v_call: TRBV3-1/TRBV3-2
j_call: TRBJ1-6
cdr3_length: 14

cdr3_aa: CASSSGGWTNEKLFF
d_call: TRBD1
v_call: TRBV28
j_call: TRBJ1-4
cdr3_length: 15

cdr3_aa: CASSLTGGTEAFF
d_call: TRBD1
v_call: TRBV7-9
j_call: TRBJ1-1
cdr3_length: 13

cdr3_aa: CASRPLRELFF
d_call: .
v_call: TRBV7-9
j_call: TRBJ1-4
cdr3_length: 11

cdr3_aa: CASSPMGRDYGYTF
d_call: .
v_call: TRBV7-6
j_call: TRBJ1-2
cdr3_length: 14

cdr3_aa: CASSTGGAGANVLTF
d_call: TRBD1
v_call: TRBV10-2
j_call: TRBJ2-6
cdr3_length: 15

cdr3_aa: CASGLGGQGEKLFF
d_call: .
v_call: TRBV7-8
j_call: TRBJ1-4
cdr3_length: 14

cdr3_aa: CASSLQGASEAFF
d_call: TRBD1
v_call: TRBV6-5
j_call: TRBJ1-1
cdr3_length: 13

cdr3_aa: CASGTSYGYTF
d_call: .
v_call: TRBV6-5
j_call: TRBJ1-2
cdr3_length: 11

cdr3_aa: CAIRRDRDEKLFF
d_call: TRBD1
v_call: TRBV10-3
j_call: TRBJ1-4
cdr3_length: 13

cdr3_aa: CATSRDIQVNQPQHF
d_call: .
v_call: TRBV15
j_call: TRBJ1-5
cdr3_length: 15

cdr3_aa: CASSLAPGTLPTDTQYF
d_call: .
v_call: TRBV7-8
j_call: TRBJ2-3
cdr3_length: 17

cdr3_aa: CATSRDLLDRDPGELFF
d_call: TRBD1
v_call: TRBV15
j_call: TRBJ2-2
cdr3_length: 17

cdr3_aa: CASSPTGAYEQYF
d_call: TRBD1
v_call: TRBV12-3/TRBV12-4
j_call: TRBJ2-7
cdr3_length: 13

cdr3_aa: CASSVSGTGYEQYF
d_call: TRBD1
v_call: TRBV5-1
j_call: TRBJ2-7
cdr3_length: 14

cdr3_aa: CASSLELFKPQHF
d_call: .
v_call: TRBV7-2
j_call: TRBJ1-5
cdr3_length: 13

cdr3_aa: CASSESGGRRTEAFF
d_call: .
v_call: TRBV10-2
j_call: TRBJ1-1
cdr3_length: 15

cdr3_aa: CASSPSGLTAREKLFF
d_call: .
v_call: TRBV18
j_call: TRBJ1-4
cdr3_length: 16

cdr3_aa: CASSHAGGEQYF
d_call: TRBD2
v_call: TRBV7-6
j_call: TRBJ2-7
cdr3_length: 12

cdr3_aa: CASSTGASGANVLTF
d_call: .
v_call: TRBV10-2
j_call: TRBJ2-6
cdr3_length: 15

cdr3_aa: CASSKTGLTNEQFF
d_call: .
v_call: TRBV18
j_call: TRBJ2-1
cdr3_length: 14

cdr3_aa: CAWNHPEYSNQPQHF
d_call: .
v_call: TRBV30
j_call: TRBJ1-5
cdr3_length: 15

cdr3_aa: CASSFSGNTEAFF
d_call: .
v_call: TRBV12-3/TRBV12-4
j_call: TRBJ1-1
cdr3_length: 13